This record looks at one T cell receptor (beta chain) sequence and its context. The source of the sample is a study of blood T cell repertoires in COVID-19. At the level of the study: Sources were T cells, B-cell-depleted T cells, or PBMCs; the material itself was cDNA or gDNA.

CDR3 size: 15 residues. V dropped 5 bases and J dropped 5; count of bases not matched to a gene: 7. Germline V CDR1 and CDR2: SGHTA, FQGTGA. Sequenced by immunoSEQ multiplex PCR; TCRdb stores in-frame clones only, minus some. The data contain fewer than 95,000 clones, around 88% of them seen just once; the ten biggest clones take up approximately 0.45%. The rearrangement joins TRBV7-3 to TRBJ2-1, with 9 positions matching TRBD2. Sequencing was carried out using peripheral blood. The origin of this receptor is a man between 60 and 75 years old with acute or convalescent COVID-19. CDR3 in DNA: TGTGCCAGCAGCCTCCGCGGGGGGGCCCACAATGAGCAGTTCTTC. Translated: CASSLRGGAHNEQFF.